This passage covers 4 T cell receptor beta chains from one sample sequenced in a study of T-cell memory formation after mild COVID-19. TCRdb reprocessed the 5' RACE reads with MiXCR, giving one entry per CDR3 protein. Here the sample spans just over 150,000 distinct CDR3 sequences, roughly 31% being singletons. Input material: PBMCs or a T cell subset sorted from them (not recorded which). These receptor sequences come from an adult woman who had mild COVID-19 (a few samples of this study predate the infection). Cell type and time point are not known.

This clonotype was seen a handful of times. The V gene is TRBV7-2, the J gene TRBJ1-3, with a possible D match to TRBD1 (6 bases). This CDR3 spans 13 amino acids. Trimming took 5 bases from V and 7 from J, leaving 12 bases between them. CDR1 SGHTA and CDR2 FQGNSA come from the germline V gene. In DNA form, the CDR3 reads TGTGCCAGCAGCCCCGGGGGGCCGAACACCATATATTTT. Translation: CASSPGGPNTIYF.

V is TRBV6-1 and J is TRBJ2-1; TRBD2 agrees at 11 bases. Germline CDR1 is MNHNS and CDR2 is SASEGT. V was pared by 6 bases and J by 5 bases, with 3 bases of the junction left unmatched. The CDR3 totals 14 residues. CDR3 region: CASREGLADNEQFF. The CDR3 DNA reads as TGTGCCAGCAGGGAGGGACTAGCGGACAATGAGCAGTTCTTC.

This clonotype occurred a few times. The V call is TRBV5-1, the J call TRBJ1-2; TRBD1 aligns across 7 bases. V was clipped by 3 bases and J by 4 bases; unmatched bases: 12. Germline loops: CDR1 SGHRS, CDR2 YFSETQ. This CDR3 has 16 amino acids. In nucleotides, the CDR3 is TGCGCCAGCAGCTCTCACGAAACCAGGGGGGGCTATGGCTACACCTTC. As protein: CASSSHETRGGYGYTF.

This clonotype has more than one count but fewer than ten. This chain joins TRBV5-4 and TRBJ2-7; D remains unclear. The length of the CDR3 is 14 residues. Between the trimmed V and J ends, which lost 0 bases and 2 bases, there was a span of 9 bases. Per the germline V gene, CDR1 is SGHNT and CDR2 is YYREEE (reference sequence). The CDR3 region is CASSLDGSTYEQYF. The CDR3 DNA is TGTGCCAGCAGCTTGGATGGGTCCACCTACGAGCAGTACTTC. Filled out from reference TRBV5-4 and TRBJ2-7, the complete variable domain reads ETGVTQSPTHLIKTRGQQVTLRCSSQSGHNTVSWYQQALGQGPQFIFQYYREEENGRGNFPPRFSGLQFPNYSSELNVNALELDDSALYLCASSLDGSTYEQYFGPGTRLTVT.